This T cell receptor beta chain came from a study of T cells in Graves' hyperthyroidism and ophthalmopathy. CDR1 is SGHVS and CDR2 is FQNEAQ in the germline V gene. Trimming took off 5 bases at V and 4 bases at J, with 12 bases between the two ends. The CDR3 extends over 13 amino acids. TCR beta CDR3 region amplification was performed from RNA transcripts. The TCR CDR3 was amplified in a first-round RT-PCR using the HTBI primer set. From the multiplex PCR reads, TCRdb called clonotypes with MiXCR, one entry per CDR3 protein. The sample lists 500,000 to 800,000 distinct CDR3 sequences; just under 45% were seen once. General study points: Blood samples included most of the expanded thyroid clonotypes exceeding 0.001. The model foresaw ophthalmopathy a median 6.5 months prior to onset. Stable hyperthyroidism was separated from ophthalmopathy by a model based on 13 V-J features.

Diagnoses used clinical symptoms, serum thyroxine and TRAb, thyroid ultrasound and orbital computed tomography. This clonotype was seen ten or more times. The target antigen is unknown. This sequence was found in an adult man with Graves' disease, either hyperthyroidism or ophthalmopathy (not recorded which). This chain links TRBV7-8 with TRBJ2-7; D gene unclear. Sequencing input: peripheral blood or thyroid tissue (not recorded which). Here the CDR3 DNA reads TGTGCCAGCAGCCAAGGTCAACATTACGAGCAGTACTTC. This translates into CASSQGQHYEQYF. Looking up the rest from reference TRBV7-8 and TRBJ2-7 gives the full variable domain: GAGVSQSPRYKVAKRGQDVALRCDPISGHVSLFWYQQALGQGPEFLTYFQNEAQLDKSGLPSDRFFAERPEGSVSTLKIQRTQQEDSAVYLCASSQGQHYEQYFGPGTRLTVT.